This T cell receptor beta chain was observed in a study of blood T cell repertoires in COVID-19. Study information: Collection of acute and convalescent COVID-19 samples took place in the United States, Italy and Spain. Sources were T cells, B-cell-depleted T cells, or PBMCs; the material itself was cDNA or gDNA.

V lost 7 bases to trimming and J lost 7 bases; unmatched junction nucleotides: 14. The V gene's germline CDR1 is LNHDA and CDR2 SQIVND (reference sequence). There are 16 residues in the CDR3. Source study methods: How many nucleated cells were present was estimated from reference gene primer amplification. The table came from immunoSEQ multiplex PCR; TCRdb's copy has only in-frame clones and leaves some out. V and J calls plus clone size are reproduced from that table; the DNA served to infer D and trimming. The sample includes some 100,000 clones, roughly 86% of them seen just once. The source of this sequence is a woman aged 60-70 years with acute or convalescent COVID-19. The chain employs TRBV19 and TRBJ2-1; 9 bases map to TRBD1. Sequenced: peripheral blood. CDR3 sequence (DNA): TGTGCCAGTAAGCGGGGTCTAGGGACAGGGACTAATGAGCAGTTCTTC. Translated, it gives CASKRGLGTGTNEQFF. Full variable domain (remainder filled in from reference TRBV19 and TRBJ2-1): DGGITQSPKYLFRKEGQNVTLSCEQNLNHDAMYWYRQDPGQGLRLIYYSQIVNDFQKGDIAEGYSVSREKKESFPLTVTSAQKNPTAFYLCASKRGLGTGTNEQFFGPGTRLTVL.